What follows describes a single TCR beta chain. Its antigen is undetermined. An end of the junction does not agree with germline; a read error may underlie this. This entry is derived from a study of T-cell memory formation after mild COVID-19. Study background: Largely, TCR clusters stayed within a single donor. Overall study findings and caveats: For second-wave clones that peaked at day 37, SARS-CoV-2 specificity went unverified. CM and EM subsets held most contracting CD4+ clones; EMRA held CD8+ ones.

Germline V CDR1 and CDR2: LNHDA, SQIVND (reference sequence). The CDR3 extends over 14 amino acids. TCR alpha and TCR beta cDNA libraries carrying sample barcodes and UMIs came from 5'RACE with constant-segment primers. TCRdb redid the calling of the 5' RACE reads with MiXCR, one entry per CDR3 protein. The repertoire holds 400,000 to 500,000 distinct CDR3 sequences, with around 20% as singletons. Sequencing input: PBMCs or a T cell subset sorted from them (not recorded which). This rearrangement joins TRBV19 to TRBJ2-1; D perhaps matches TRBD1 (6 bases). The receptor was isolated from an adult woman who had mild COVID-19 (a few samples of this study predate the infection). Cell type and time point are not known. DNA of the CDR3: TGTGCCTGTAGTATGCCCTCAGGGGCTAATGAGCAGTTCTTC. It yields the protein CACSMPSGANEQFF.